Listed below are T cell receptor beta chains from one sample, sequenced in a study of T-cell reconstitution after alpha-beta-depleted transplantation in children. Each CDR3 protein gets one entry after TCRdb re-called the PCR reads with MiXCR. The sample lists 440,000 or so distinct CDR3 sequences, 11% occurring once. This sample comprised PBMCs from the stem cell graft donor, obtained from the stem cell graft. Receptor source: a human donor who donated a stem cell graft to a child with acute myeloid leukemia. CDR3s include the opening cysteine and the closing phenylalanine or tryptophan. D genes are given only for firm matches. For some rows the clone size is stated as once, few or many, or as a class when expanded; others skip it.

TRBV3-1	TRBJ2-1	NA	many	TGTGCCAGCAGCCAAGACCGTGCGGAGACCTCTGAGCAGTTCTTC	CASSQDRAETSEQFF
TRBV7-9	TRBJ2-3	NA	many	TGTGCCAGCAGCTCAACCCCCCGGGGCACAGATACGCAGTATTTT	CASSSTPRGTDTQYF
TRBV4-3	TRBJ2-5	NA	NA	TGCGCCAGCAGCCAAGGAGGCAGGGCCAAAGAGACCCAGTACTTC	CASSQGGRAKETQYF
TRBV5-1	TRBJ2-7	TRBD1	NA	TGCGCCAGCAGCTTGACCGGGACAGGGGACGAGCAGTACTTC	CASSLTGTGDEQYF
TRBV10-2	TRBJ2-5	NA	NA	TGCGCCAGCGGCGAGTCGGCAGAGACCCAGTACTTC	CASGESAETQYF
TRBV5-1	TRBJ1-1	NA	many	TGCGCCAGCAGCGTGACAGAACTGAACACTGAAGCTTTCTTT	CASSVTELNTEAFF
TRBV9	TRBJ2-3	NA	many	TGTGCCAGCAGCACCTCAGGTGCCGGGACCCTCACAGATACGCAGTATTTT	CASSTSGAGTLTDTQYF
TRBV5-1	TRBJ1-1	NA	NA	TGCGCCAGCAGCTATAACAGGGCTGGGGACACTGAAGCTTTCTTT	CASSYNRAGDTEAFF
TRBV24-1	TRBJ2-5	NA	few	TGTGCCACCAGTGATAGACAGTTCCAAGAGACCCAGTACTTC	CATSDRQFQETQYF
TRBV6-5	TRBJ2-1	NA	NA	TGTGCCAGCAGTTACTCGACGGGGGCCCCTTATTACAATGAGCAGTTCTTC	CASSYSTGAPYYNEQFF
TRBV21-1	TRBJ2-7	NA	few	TGTGCCAGCAGCAAAGTTGTCTACTACGAGCAGTACTTC	CASSKVVYYEQYF
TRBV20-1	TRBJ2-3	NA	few	TGCAGTGCTAGGCGATCCGGGACGACAGATACGCAGTATTTT	CSARRSGTTDTQYF
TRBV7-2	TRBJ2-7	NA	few	TGTGCCAGCAGCTTAACCCGGACTACCTTTAACGAGCAGTACTTC	CASSLTRTTFNEQYF
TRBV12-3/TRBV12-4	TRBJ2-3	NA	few	TGTGCCAGCACCAATGGGCAGGGGCCAGATACGCAGTATTTT	CASTNGQGPDTQYF
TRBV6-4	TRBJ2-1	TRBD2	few	TGTGCCAGCAGTCAAAAGCTAGCGGGAGTTGAGCAGTTCTTC	CASSQKLAGVEQFF
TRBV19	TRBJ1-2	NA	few	TGTGCCAGTAGTCCCAGCTCTGGCTATGGCTACACCTTC	CASSPSSGYGYTF
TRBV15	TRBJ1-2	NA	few	TGTGCCACCAGCAGAGATCGTGGGGTTATGGGAAGTGGCTACACCTTC	CATSRDRGVMGSGYTF
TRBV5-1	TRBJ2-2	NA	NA	TGCGCCAGCAGACTAGCTATGAACACCGGGGAGCTGTTTTTT	CASRLAMNTGELFF
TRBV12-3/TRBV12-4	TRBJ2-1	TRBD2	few	TGTGCCAGCAGACGGGGGCGGGGGGGCTTTAGAGATGAGCAGTTCTTC	CASRRGRGGFRDEQFF
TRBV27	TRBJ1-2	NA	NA	TGTGCCAGCTCCTCATTGTGGAGCTATGGCTACACCTTC	CASSSLWSYGYTF
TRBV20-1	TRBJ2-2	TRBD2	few	TGCAGTGCTAGACTTAGCGGGAGGGGGTTTACCGGGGAGCTGTTTTTT	CSARLSGRGFTGELFF
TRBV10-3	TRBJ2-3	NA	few	TGTGCCATCAGTGAGTCCGATACGCAGTATTTT	CAISESDTQYF
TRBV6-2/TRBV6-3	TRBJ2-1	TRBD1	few	TGTGCCAGCAGTTACCCCACCAAGGGACAGGGTAGTTTGCGCTCCTACAATGAGCAGTTCTTC	CASSYPTKGQGSLRSYNEQFF
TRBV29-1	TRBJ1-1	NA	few	TGCAGCGTACACGGGGACTCGGGGAGATTGGAAGCTTTCTTT	CSVHGDSGRLEAFF
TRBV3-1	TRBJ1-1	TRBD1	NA	TGTGCCAGCAGCCAAGGGACAGGGCGAGGTGAAGCTTTCTTT	CASSQGTGRGEAFF
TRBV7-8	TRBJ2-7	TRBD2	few	TGTGCCAGCAGCTTATGGGGAGCGGGAGGGCCCCCTGTATACGAGCAGTACTTC	CASSLWGAGGPPVYEQYF
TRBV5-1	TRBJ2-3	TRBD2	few	TGCGCCAGCAGTTCAGGACTAGCGGTAGGCACAGATACGCAGTATTTT	CASSSGLAVGTDTQYF
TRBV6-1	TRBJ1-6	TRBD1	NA	TGTGCCAGCAGCGGACAGGGGCTTTACTCACCCCTCCACTTT	CASSGQGLYSPLHF
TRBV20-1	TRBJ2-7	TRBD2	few	TGCAGTGCAAGAAAACCTAGCGGGATACCCTACGAGCAGTACTTC	CSARKPSGIPYEQYF
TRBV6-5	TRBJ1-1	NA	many	TGTGCCAGCAGTTACTCTTGGAACACTGAAGCTTTCTTT	CASSYSWNTEAFF
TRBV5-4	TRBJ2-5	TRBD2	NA	TGTGCCACCGAGCAACGCGCGGGGGGGCAAGAGACCCAGTACTTC	CATEQRAGGQETQYF
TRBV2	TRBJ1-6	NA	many	TGTGCCAGCAGTGAAATCAGGGGCGGAATAGGAAGCTCCTATAATTCACCCCTCCACTTT	CASSEIRGGIGSSYNSPLHF
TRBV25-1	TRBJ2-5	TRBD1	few	TGTGCCAGCAGTGAGGGACAGGGGGATCAAGAGACCCAGTACTTC	CASSEGQGDQETQYF
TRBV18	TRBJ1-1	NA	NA	TGTGCCAGCTCAAGTGCAGGGCGGCGGGACACTGAAGCTTTCTTT	CASSSAGRRDTEAFF
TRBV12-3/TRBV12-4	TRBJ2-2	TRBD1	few	TGTGCCAGCAGTTATTTCGGCAGGGGGTCATTTATAGGGGAGCTGTTTTTT	CASSYFGRGSFIGELFF
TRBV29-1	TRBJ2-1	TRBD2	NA	TGCAGCGCCGTGACTAGCTCCGGTAATGAGCAGTTCTTC	CSAVTSSGNEQFF
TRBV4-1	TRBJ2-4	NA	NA	TGCGCCAGCAGCCAGACGTTAGCGGACCTGCCAAACATTCAGTACTTC	CASSQTLADLPNIQYF
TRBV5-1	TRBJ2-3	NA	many	TGCGCCAGCAGCGATAGCACAGATACGCAGTATTTT	CASSDSTDTQYF
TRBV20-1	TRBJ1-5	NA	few	TGCAGTGCTAGTGCAGGGGTAGATCAGCCCCAGCATTTT	CSASAGVDQPQHF
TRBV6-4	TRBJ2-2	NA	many	TGTGCCAGCAGCAATACTTCAGGGGCCTCCGGGGAGCTGTTTTTT	CASSNTSGASGELFF
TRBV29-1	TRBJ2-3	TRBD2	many	TGCAGCGTCTATAGCGGGGGGGGAGATACGCAGTATTTT	CSVYSGGGDTQYF
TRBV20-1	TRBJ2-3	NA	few	TGCAGTGCGATTACAGGGGGAGGGAGTGATACGCAGTATTTT	CSAITGGGSDTQYF
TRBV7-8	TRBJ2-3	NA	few	TGTGCCAGCAGCCCGGGACACCCCACAGATACGCAGTATTTT	CASSPGHPTDTQYF
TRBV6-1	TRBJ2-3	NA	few	TGTGCCAGCAGCCCACAAGGCCCGGTCGGTGGCCCAGATACGCAGTATTTT	CASSPQGPVGGPDTQYF
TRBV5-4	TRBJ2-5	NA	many	TGTGCCAGCAGCTTGGGTACAGACGTGTTGCAAGAGACCCAGTACTTC	CASSLGTDVLQETQYF
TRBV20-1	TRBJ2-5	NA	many	TGCAGTGCTGAAAACCAGGGGCGGCAAGAGACCCAGTACTTC	CSAENQGRQETQYF
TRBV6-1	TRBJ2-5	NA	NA	TGTGCCAGCAGTAGAGACGGACTCGGCCAAGAGACCCAGTACTTC	CASSRDGLGQETQYF
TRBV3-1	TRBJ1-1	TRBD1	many	TGTGCCAGCAGCCAAGGGATAACAGGGGTGGGTGCTTTCTTT	CASSQGITGVGAFF
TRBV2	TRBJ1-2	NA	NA	TGTGCCAGCAGTGAACCGCAGGGCTATGGCTACACCTTC	CASSEPQGYGYTF
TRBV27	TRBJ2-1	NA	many	TGTGCCAGCTTGGGGGTCGGGGGTAGCTCCTACAATGAGCAGTTCTTC	CASLGVGGSSYNEQFF
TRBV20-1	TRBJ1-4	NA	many	TGCAGTGCTAGAACCATCCAGGGGACTGAAAAACTGTTTTTT	CSARTIQGTEKLFF
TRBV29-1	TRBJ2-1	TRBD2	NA	TGCAGCGTTCGGGGGGTATGGAATGAGCAGTTCTTC	CSVRGVWNEQFF
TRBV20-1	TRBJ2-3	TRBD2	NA	TGCAGTGCTAGTGGCGGGAGGGCGCAGGATACGCAGTATTTT	CSASGGRAQDTQYF
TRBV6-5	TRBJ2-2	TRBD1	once	TGTGCCAGCAGTTACCCCGGGGGACAGGGGGCGGACACCGGGGAGCTGTTTTTT	CASSYPGGQGADTGELFF